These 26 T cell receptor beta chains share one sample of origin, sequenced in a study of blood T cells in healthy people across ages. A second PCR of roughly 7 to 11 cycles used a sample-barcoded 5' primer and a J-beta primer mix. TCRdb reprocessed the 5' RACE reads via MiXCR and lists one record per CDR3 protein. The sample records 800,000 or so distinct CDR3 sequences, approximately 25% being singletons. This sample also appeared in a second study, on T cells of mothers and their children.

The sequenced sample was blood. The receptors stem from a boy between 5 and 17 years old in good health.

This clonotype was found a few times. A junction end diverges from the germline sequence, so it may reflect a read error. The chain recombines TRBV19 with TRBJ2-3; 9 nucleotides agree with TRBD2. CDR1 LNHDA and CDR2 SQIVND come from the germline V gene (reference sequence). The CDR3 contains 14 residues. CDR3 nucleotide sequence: TGTGCCAGTAGTATTGGGACTAGCACAGATACGCAGTGTTTT. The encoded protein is CASSIGTSTDTQCF.

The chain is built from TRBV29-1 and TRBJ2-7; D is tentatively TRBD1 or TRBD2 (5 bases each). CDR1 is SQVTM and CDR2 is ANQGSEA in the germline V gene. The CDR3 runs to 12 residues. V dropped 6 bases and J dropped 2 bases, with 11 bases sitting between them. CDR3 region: CSVGRATYEQYF. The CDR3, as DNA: TGCAGCGTGGGACGGGCGACCTACGAGCAGTACTTC.

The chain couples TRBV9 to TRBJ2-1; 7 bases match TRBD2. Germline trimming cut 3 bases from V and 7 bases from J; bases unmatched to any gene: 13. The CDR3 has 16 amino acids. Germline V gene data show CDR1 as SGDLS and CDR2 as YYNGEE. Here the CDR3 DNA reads TGTGCCAGCAGCGGATCCGTAGCGGGCCGGGTGAATGAGCAGTTCTTC. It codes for CASSGSVAGRVNEQFF.

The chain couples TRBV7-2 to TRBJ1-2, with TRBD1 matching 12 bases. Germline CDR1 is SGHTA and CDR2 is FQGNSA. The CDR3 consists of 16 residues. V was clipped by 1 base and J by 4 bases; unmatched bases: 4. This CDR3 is CASSLEGQGASYGYTF. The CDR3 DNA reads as TGTGCCAGCAGCTTAGAGGGACAGGGGGCCAGCTATGGCTACACCTTC.

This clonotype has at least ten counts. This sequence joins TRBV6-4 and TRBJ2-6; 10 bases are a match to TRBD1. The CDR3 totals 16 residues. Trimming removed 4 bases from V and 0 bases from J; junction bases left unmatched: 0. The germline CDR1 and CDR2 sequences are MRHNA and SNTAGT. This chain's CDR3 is CASSGTGGSGANVLTF. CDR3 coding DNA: TGTGCCAGCAGTGGGACAGGGGGCTCTGGGGCCAACGTCCTGACTTTC.

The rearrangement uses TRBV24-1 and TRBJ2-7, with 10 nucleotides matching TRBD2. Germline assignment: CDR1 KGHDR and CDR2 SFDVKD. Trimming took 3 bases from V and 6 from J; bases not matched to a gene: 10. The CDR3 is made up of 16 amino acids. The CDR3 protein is CATSDTFLAGVPEQYF. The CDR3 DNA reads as TGTGCCACCAGTGATACATTTCTAGCGGGAGTACCCGAGCAGTACTTC.

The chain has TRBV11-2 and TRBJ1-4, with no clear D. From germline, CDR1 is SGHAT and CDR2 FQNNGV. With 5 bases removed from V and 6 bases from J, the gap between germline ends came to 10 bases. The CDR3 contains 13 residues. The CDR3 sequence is CASSPTPDEKLFF. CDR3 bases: TGTGCCAGCAGCCCAACGCCGGATGAAAAACTGTTTTTT.

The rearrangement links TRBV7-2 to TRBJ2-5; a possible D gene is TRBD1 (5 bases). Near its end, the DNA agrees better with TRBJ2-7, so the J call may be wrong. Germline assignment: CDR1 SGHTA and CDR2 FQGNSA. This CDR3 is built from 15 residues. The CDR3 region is CASSLAFDRTYEQYF. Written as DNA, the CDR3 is TGTGCCAGCAGCTTAGCGTTTGACAGAACCTACGAGCAGTACTTC.

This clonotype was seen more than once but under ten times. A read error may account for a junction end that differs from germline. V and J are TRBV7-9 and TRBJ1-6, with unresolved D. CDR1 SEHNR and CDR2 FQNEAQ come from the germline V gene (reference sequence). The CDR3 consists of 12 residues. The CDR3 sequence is CASSSHNSPLHF. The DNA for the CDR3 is TGTGCCAGCAGCTCCCATAATTCACCCCTCCACTTT.

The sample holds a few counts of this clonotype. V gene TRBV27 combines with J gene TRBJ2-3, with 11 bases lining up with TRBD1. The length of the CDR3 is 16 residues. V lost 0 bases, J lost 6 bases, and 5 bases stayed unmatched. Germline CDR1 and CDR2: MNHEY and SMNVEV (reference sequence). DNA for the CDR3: TGTGCCAGCAGTTTATCTCGGGACAGGGGGTCTGATACGCAGTATTTT. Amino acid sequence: CASSLSRDRGSDTQYF.

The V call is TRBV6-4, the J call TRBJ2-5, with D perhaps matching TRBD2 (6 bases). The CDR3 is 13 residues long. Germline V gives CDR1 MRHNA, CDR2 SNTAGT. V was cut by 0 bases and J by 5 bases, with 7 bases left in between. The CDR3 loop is CASSDSAGETQYF. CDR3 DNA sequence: TGTGCCAGCAGTGACTCTGCGGGGGAGACCCAGTACTTC.

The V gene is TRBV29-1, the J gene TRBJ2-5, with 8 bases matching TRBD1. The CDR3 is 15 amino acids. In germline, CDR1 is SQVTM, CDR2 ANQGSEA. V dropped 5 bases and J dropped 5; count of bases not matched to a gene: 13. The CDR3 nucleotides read TGCAGCGTTAAGATCACAGGGGGGCGGGTCGAGACCCAGTACTTC. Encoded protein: CSVKITGGRVETQYF.

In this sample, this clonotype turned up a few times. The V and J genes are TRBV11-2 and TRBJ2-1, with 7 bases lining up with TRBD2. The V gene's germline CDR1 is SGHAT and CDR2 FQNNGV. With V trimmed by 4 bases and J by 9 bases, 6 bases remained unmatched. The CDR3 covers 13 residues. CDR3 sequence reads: CASSWSTSIEQFF. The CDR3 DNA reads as TGTGCCAGCAGCTGGTCGACTAGCATTGAGCAGTTCTTC. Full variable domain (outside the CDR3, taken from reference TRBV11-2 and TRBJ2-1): EAGVAQSPRYKIIEKRQSVAFWCNPISGHATLYWYQQILGQGPKLLIQFQNNGVVDDSQLPKDRFSAERLKGVDSTLKIQPAKLEDSAVYLCASSWSTSIEQFFGPGTRLTVL.

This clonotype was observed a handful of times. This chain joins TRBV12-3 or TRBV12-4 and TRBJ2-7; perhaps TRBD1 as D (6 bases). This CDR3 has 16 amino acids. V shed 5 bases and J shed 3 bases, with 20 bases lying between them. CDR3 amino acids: CASSLRTDPRLYEQYF. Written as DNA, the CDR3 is TGTGCCAGCAGTCTCCGGACAGACCCCAGACTCTACGAGCAGTACTTC.

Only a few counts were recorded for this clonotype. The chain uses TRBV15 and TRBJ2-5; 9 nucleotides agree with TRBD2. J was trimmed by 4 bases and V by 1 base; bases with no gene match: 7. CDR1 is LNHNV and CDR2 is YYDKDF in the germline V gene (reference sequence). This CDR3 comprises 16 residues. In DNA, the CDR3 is TGTGCCACCAGCAGAGGACCGGCGGGAGGGGGAGAGACCCAGTACTTC. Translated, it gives CATSRGPAGGGETQYF.

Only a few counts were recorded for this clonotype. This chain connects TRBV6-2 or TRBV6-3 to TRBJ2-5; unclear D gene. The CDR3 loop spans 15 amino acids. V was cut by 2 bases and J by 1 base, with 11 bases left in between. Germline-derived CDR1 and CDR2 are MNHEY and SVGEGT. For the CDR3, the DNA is TGTGCCAGCAGTTACGGAATGGAGAGCCAAGAGACCCAGTACTTC. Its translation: CASSYGMESQETQYF.

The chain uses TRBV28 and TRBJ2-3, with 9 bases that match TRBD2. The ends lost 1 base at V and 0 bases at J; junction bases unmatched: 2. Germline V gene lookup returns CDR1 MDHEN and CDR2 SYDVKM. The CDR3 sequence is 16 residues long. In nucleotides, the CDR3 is TGTGCCAGCAGTTTATCCACTAGCGGGAGCACAGATACGCAGTATTTT. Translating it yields CASSLSTSGSTDTQYF.

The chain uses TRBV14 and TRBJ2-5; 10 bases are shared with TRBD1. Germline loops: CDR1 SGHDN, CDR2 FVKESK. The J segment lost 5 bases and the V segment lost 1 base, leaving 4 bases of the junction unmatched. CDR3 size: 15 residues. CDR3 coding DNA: TGTGCCAGCAGCCAAGCTGGACAGGGGGTGGAGACCCAGTACTTC. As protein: CASSQAGQGVETQYF. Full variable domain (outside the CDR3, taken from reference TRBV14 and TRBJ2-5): EAGVTQFPSHSVIEKGQTVTLRCDPISGHDNLYWYRRVMGKEIKFLLHFVKESKQDESGMPNNRFLAERTGGTYSTLKVQPAELEDSGVYFCASSQAGQGVETQYFGPGTRLLVL.

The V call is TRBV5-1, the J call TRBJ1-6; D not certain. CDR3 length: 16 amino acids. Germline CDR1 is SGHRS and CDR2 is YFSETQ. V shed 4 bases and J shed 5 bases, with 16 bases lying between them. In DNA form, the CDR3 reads TGCGCCAGCAGCGGAATGCCTTGGGGAGATAATTCACCCCTCCACTTT. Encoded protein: CASSGMPWGDNSPLHF.

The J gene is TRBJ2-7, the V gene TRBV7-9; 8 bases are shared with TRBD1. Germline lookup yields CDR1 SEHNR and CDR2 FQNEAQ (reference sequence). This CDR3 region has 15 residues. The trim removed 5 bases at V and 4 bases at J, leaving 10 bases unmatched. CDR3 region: CASSLLGDRLYEQYF. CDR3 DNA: TGTGCCAGCAGCCTACTAGGGGACAGGTTATACGAGCAGTACTTC.

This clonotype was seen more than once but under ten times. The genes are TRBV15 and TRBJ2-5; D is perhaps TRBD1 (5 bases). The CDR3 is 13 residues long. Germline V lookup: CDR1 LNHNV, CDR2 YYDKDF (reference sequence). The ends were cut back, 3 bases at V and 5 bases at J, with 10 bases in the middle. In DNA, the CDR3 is TGTGCCACCAGCAGGGGCAGGGTTGAGACCCAGTACTTC. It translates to CATSRGRVETQYF.

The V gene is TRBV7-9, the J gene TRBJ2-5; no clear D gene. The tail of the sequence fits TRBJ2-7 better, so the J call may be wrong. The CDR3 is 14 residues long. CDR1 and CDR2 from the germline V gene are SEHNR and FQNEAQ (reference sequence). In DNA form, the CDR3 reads TGTGCCAGCAGCCCAGTCGACGGTCTCAACGAGCAGTACTTC. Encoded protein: CASSPVDGLNEQYF.

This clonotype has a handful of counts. CDR3 DNA sequence: TGCAGCGTTGTGCCAGGGCCGACCTACGAGCAGTACTTC. Amino acid sequence: CSVVPGPTYEQYF. The rearrangement links TRBV29-1 to TRBJ2-7; perhaps TRBD1 as D (5 bases). CDR1 and CDR2 (germline): SQVTM, ANQGSEA. Trimming stripped 4 bases from V and 2 bases from J, with 12 bases between. The CDR3 is 13 residues long.

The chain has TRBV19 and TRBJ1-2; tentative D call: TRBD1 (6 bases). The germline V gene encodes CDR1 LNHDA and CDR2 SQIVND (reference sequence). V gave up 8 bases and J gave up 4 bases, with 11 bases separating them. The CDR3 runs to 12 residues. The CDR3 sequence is CASATGSYGYTF. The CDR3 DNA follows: TGTGCCAGTGCCACAGGGAGCTATGGCTACACCTTC.

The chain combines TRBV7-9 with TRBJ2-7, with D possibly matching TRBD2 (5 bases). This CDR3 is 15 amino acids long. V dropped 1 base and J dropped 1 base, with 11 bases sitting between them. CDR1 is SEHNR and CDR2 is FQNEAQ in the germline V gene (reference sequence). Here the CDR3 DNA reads TGTGCCAGCAGCTTAGTTCGGGGAGTGTCCTACGAGCAGTACTTC. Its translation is CASSLVRGVSYEQYF.

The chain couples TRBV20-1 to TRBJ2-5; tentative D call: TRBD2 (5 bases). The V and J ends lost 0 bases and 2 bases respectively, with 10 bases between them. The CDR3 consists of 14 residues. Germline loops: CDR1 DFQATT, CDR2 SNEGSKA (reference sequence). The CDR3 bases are TGCAGTGCTAGAGACGCGGGTTTTCAAGAGACCCAGTACTTC. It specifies CSARDAGFQETQYF.